This T cell receptor beta chain was identified in a study of control samples from healthy donors and cancer patients. Data came from immunoSEQ multiplex PCR; TCRdb stores just in-frame clones and leaves some out. The table has 150,000 or so clones, about 90% seen once. What was sequenced was blood. The receptor was derived from a woman aged 25 to 45 in good health.

In DNA form, the CDR3 reads TGTGCCAGCAGTGAAGGGGGCGAGTCCTACGAGCAGTACTTC. It specifies CASSEGGESYEQYF. The V gene is TRBV6-1, the J gene TRBJ2-7, with D perhaps matching TRBD1 (5 bases). Per germline, CDR1 MNHNS and CDR2 SASEGT. The CDR3 contains 14 residues. Trimming removed 1 base from V and 1 base from J, with 8 bases in between.